These 27 T cell receptor beta chains were all obtained from the same sample, sequenced in a study of cytomegalovirus exposure and HLA in healthy donors. The PCR was carried out with 60 Vbeta primers and 13 Jbeta primers. Data came from immunoSEQ multiplex PCR; TCRdb stores just in-frame clones and leaves some out. Among 200,000 to 250,000 clones listed, about 80% were seen once. The sequencing sample was made of PBMCs. Receptors were obtained from an older woman in good health and CMV-seropositive.

V usage is TRBV6-5 and J usage is TRBJ2-6; D not resolved. CDR3 size: 14 residues. The ends were cut back, 8 bases at V and 0 bases at J, with 8 bases in the middle. Looked up from germline, CDR1 is MNHEY and CDR2 is SVGAGI. CDR3 DNA: TGTGCCAGCTCCCCATTCTCTGGGGCCAACGTCCTGACTTTC. It specifies CASSPFSGANVLTF.

This chain links TRBV4-1 with TRBJ2-4; 11 bases are a match to TRBD2. V dropped 0 bases and J dropped 0; count of bases not matched to a gene: 7. Germline-derived CDR1 and CDR2 are MGHRA and YSYEKL. The CDR3 has 19 amino acids. This chain's CDR3 is CASSQDKGLADLAKNIQYF. For the CDR3, the DNA is TGCGCCAGCAGCCAAGATAAGGGACTAGCGGATTTAGCCAAAAACATTCAGTACTTC.

Comments on this clone: Within the sample, other DNA sequences also encode this same CDR3. This rearrangement joins TRBV5-1 to TRBJ2-5; D is undetermined. The germline V gene encodes CDR1 SGHRS and CDR2 YFSETQ. CDR3 length: 13 amino acids. V lost 4 bases, J lost 3 bases, and 10 bases lay in between. CDR3 DNA: TGCGCCAGCAGCCTTAGTACTAAAGAGACCCAGTACTTC. Protein sequence: CASSLSTKETQYF.

The rearrangement uses TRBV10-2 and TRBJ1-2; 12 positions agree with TRBD1. V shed 8 bases and J 8 bases; nucleotides not matched to a gene: 6. Germline V gives CDR1 WSHSY, CDR2 SAAADI. The CDR3 is 13 amino acids. The CDR3: CASRDRGRYGYTF. DNA for the CDR3: TGCGCCAGCCGGGACAGGGGGCGATACGGCTACACCTTC.

This sequence joins TRBV6-5 and TRBJ1-1, with 7 bases matching TRBD1. This CDR3 comprises 13 residues. From germline, CDR1 is MNHEY and CDR2 SVGAGI. The junction had 10 bases not matched to a gene; V was cut back by 10 bases and J by 5 bases. The CDR3 DNA sequence: TGTGCCACCCAGGGGGGCAGAGGGACTGAAGCTTTCTTT. It specifies CATQGGRGTEAFF.

The chain uses TRBV18 and TRBJ2-1; possible D gene TRBD1, 5 bases. The CDR3 is made up of 14 amino acids. CDR1 is KGHSH, CDR2 LQKENI, per germline. Deletions cut 3 bases from V and 4 bases from J, with 10 bases between. The CDR3 DNA reads as TGTGCCAGCTCACCCCAGGGCCAATACAATGAGCAGTTCTTC. This sequence encodes CASSPQGQYNEQFF.

V and J are TRBV25-1 and TRBJ1-1; D might be TRBD1 (6 bases). CDR1 is MGHDK and CDR2 is SYGVNS in the germline V gene. The length of the CDR3 is 15 residues. V dropped 3 bases and J dropped 4 bases, with 15 bases sitting between them. The CDR3 here is CASSDPRGFGTEAFF. The CDR3 bases are TGTGCCAGCAGTGACCCCAGGGGTTTCGGCACTGAAGCTTTCTTT.

The chain has TRBV2 and TRBJ2-7; TRBD1 matches at 7 bases. The CDR3 is 12 amino acids. Germline CDR1 reads SNHLY; CDR2 reads FYNNEI. V lost 6 bases to trimming and J lost 4 bases; unmatched junction nucleotides: 3. In nucleotides, the CDR3 is TGTGCCAGCAGCCTGGACAGGTACGAGCAGTACTTC. This sequence encodes CASSLDRYEQYF.

J is TRBJ1-3 and V is TRBV28, with D unclear. Germline assignment: CDR1 MDHEN and CDR2 SYDVKM. V shed 1 base and J shed 0 bases, with 10 bases lying between them. The CDR3 is made up of 16 amino acids. CDR3 DNA: TGTGCCAGCAGTTTATCCCAGCGGATCTCTGGAAACACCATATATTTT. Its protein product is CASSLSQRISGNTIYF.

The CDR3 region is CASSLGGTGNQPQHF. CDR3 bases: TGTGCCAGCAGCTTGGGCGGAACTGGCAATCAGCCCCAGCATTTT. The rearrangement links TRBV5-4 to TRBJ1-5; D not certain. Per the germline V gene, CDR1 is SGHNT and CDR2 is YYREEE (reference sequence). The CDR3 spans 15 residues. Trimming cost V 0 bases and J 2 bases, with 9 bases left between them.

CDR3 DNA: TGTGCCAGCAGCTTAAAGCGGGGGCGCGGGACTGAAGCTTTCTTT. Translating it yields CASSLKRGRGTEAFF. The gene calls are TRBV7-2 and TRBJ1-1; tentative D call: TRBD1 (6 bases). This CDR3 is 15 amino acids long. V dropped 2 bases and J dropped 5 bases, with 15 bases sitting between them. Per the germline V gene, CDR1 is SGHTA and CDR2 is FQGNSA.

V usage is TRBV7-8 and J usage is TRBJ2-5; TRBD2 agrees at 12 bases. V gave up 5 bases and J gave up 11 bases; unmatched junction bases: 12. The CDR3 has 15 amino acids. Looked up from germline, CDR1 is SGHVS and CDR2 is FQNEAQ. The CDR3 is CASSPGTSGLREQYF. Here the CDR3 DNA reads TGTGCCAGCAGCCCGGGGACTAGCGGGTTGCGAGAGCAGTACTTC.

This clone has only a few counts. Other DNA sequences in this specimen translate into the identical CDR3. The V call is TRBV5-1, the J call TRBJ2-3, with 8 bases matching TRBD1. The germline V gene encodes CDR1 SGHRS and CDR2 YFSETQ. The junction had 1 base not matched to a gene; V was cut back by 1 base and J by 0 bases. The CDR3 consists of 15 residues. The CDR3 nucleotides read TGCGCCAGCAGCTTGCGACAGGGGAGCACAGATACGCAGTATTTT. Its translation: CASSLRQGSTDTQYF. The full variable domain, in which reference TRBV5-1 and TRBJ2-3 provide the parts outside the CDR3, is KAGVTQTPRYLIKTRGQQVTLSCSPISGHRSVSWYQQTPGQGLQFLFEYFSETQRNKGNFPGRFSGRQFSNSRSEMNVSTLELGDSALYLCASSLRQGSTDTQYFGPGTRLTVL.

The genes are TRBV7-8 and TRBJ1-2, with unresolved D. CDR3 length: 14 residues. V was pared by 1 base and J by 7 bases, with 13 bases between. Per germline, CDR1 SGHVS and CDR2 FQNEAQ. CDR3 DNA sequence: TGTGCCAGCAGCTTAGTACTAGCGGAGCGTGGCTACACCTTC. Residues: CASSLVLAERGYTF.

The chain carries TRBV7-9 and TRBJ2-7; 10 nucleotides agree with TRBD2. V trimming: 0 bases; J trimming: 4 bases; junction bases outside the gene matches: 6. CDR1 SEHNR and CDR2 FQNEAQ come from the germline V gene (reference sequence). The CDR3 extends over 16 amino acids. This chain's CDR3 is CASSLAASGRGYEQYF. CDR3 bases: TGTGCCAGCAGCTTAGCGGCTAGCGGGAGAGGGTACGAGCAGTACTTC.

The V call is TRBV6-5, the J call TRBJ2-5; D is unclear. The CDR3 length is 13 residues. Germline V gene lookup returns CDR1 MNHEY and CDR2 SVGAGI. V was cut by 2 bases and J by 3 bases, with 7 bases left in between. This CDR3 reads CASSYVREETQYF. The CDR3 coding sequence is TGTGCCAGCAGTTACGTCCGTGAAGAGACCCAGTACTTC.

The genes are TRBV7-2 and TRBJ1-1; possibly TRBD1 for D (5 bases). Germline CDR1 reads SGHTA; CDR2 reads FQGNSA. CDR3 length: 14 amino acids. V was trimmed by 1 base and J by 1 base, leaving 7 bases between them. For the CDR3, the DNA is TGTGCCAGCAGCTTAGGGACATCGAACACTGAAGCTTTCTTT. It is translated as CASSLGTSNTEAFF.

The J gene is TRBJ2-2, the V gene TRBV9, with 7 nucleotides matching TRBD1. Germline CDR1 reads SGDLS; CDR2 reads YYNGEE. CDR3 length equals 16 residues. After removal of 4 bases from V and 1 base from J, the junction contained 7 bases not matched to a gene. CDR3 nucleotide sequence: TGTGCCAGCAGCCCCAAGACAGGGTTGAACACCGGGGAGCTGTTTTTT. This sequence encodes CASSPKTGLNTGELFF.

The chain couples TRBV6-1 to TRBJ1-3; D is undetermined. CDR1 and CDR2 (germline): MNHNS, SASEGT. V shed 11 bases and J shed 0 bases, with 14 bases lying between them. The length of the CDR3 is 14 residues. The CDR3 nucleotides read TGTGCCCTCCGCCCGACGGGCTCTGGAAACACCATATATTTT. It encodes CALRPTGSGNTIYF.

V usage is TRBV5-1 and J usage is TRBJ1-1; maybe TRBD1 (5 bases). V lost 0 bases, J lost 5 bases, and 14 bases lay in between. Per germline, CDR1 SGHRS and CDR2 YFSETQ. The length of the CDR3 is 15 residues. In nucleotides, the CDR3 is TGCGCCAGCAGCTTGGCGCAGGGCCTTGGGACTGAAGCTTTCTTT. Its protein product is CASSLAQGLGTEAFF. Variable domain in full (rest from reference TRBV5-1 and TRBJ1-1): KAGVTQTPRYLIKTRGQQVTLSCSPISGHRSVSWYQQTPGQGLQFLFEYFSETQRNKGNFPGRFSGRQFSNSRSEMNVSTLELGDSALYLCASSLAQGLGTEAFFGQGTRLTVV.

On this clone: This same CDR3 is encoded by further DNA sequences in the sample. This chain connects TRBV6-5 to TRBJ1-2, with D unclear. Trimming removed 0 bases at V and 2 bases at J, with 7 bases between. The CDR3 is 14 amino acids. Looked up from germline, CDR1 is MNHEY and CDR2 is SVGAGI. CDR3 loop: CASSYSTGNYGYTF. Written as DNA, the CDR3 is TGTGCCAGCAGTTACTCGACTGGGAACTATGGCTACACCTTC.

This clone was detected only a few times. The J gene is TRBJ2-2, the V gene TRBV4-1; TRBD2 matches 10 bases. V was pared by 5 bases and J by 7 bases, with 7 bases of the junction left unmatched. Germline V lookup: CDR1 MGHRA, CDR2 YSYEKL. The CDR3 has 15 residues. The CDR3 DNA sequence: TGCGCCAGCAGCTCCCCGGGACTAGCGAACGGGGAGCTGTTTTTT. As protein: CASSSPGLANGELFF.

The table lists this clone with a few counts. The V and J genes are TRBV7-3 and TRBJ2-1; the match to TRBD2 covers 7 bases. Trimming cost V 4 bases and J 13 bases; bases outside gene matches: 7. From germline, CDR1 is SGHTA and CDR2 FQGTGA. CDR3 length: 12 amino acids. CDR3 nucleotide sequence: TGTGCCAGCAGCTACTCTAGCGGAGCCCAGTTCTTC. This encodes CASSYSSGAQFF.

This clone was observed a handful of times. The rearrangement links TRBV4-2 to TRBJ2-1; 13 nucleotides agree with TRBD2. The CDR3 is 19 residues long. In germline, CDR1 is LGHNA, CDR2 YNFKEQ. Losses at the gene ends were 4 bases for V and 1 base for J; bases not matched to a gene: 10. The CDR3 sequence is CASSPRGLAGSTSYNEQFF. CDR3 nucleotides: TGTGCCAGCAGCCCAAGGGGACTAGCGGGATCCACATCCTACAATGAGCAGTTCTTC.

This chain links TRBV19 with TRBJ2-1; 11 bases fit TRBD2. V dropped 1 base and J dropped 7; count of bases not matched to a gene: 3. CDR1 and CDR2 (germline): LNHDA, SQIVND (reference sequence). This CDR3 is built from 15 residues. The CDR3 nucleotides read TGTGCCAGTAGTATAGTGAGACTAGCGGGAAATGAGCAGTTCTTC. This codes for CASSIVRLAGNEQFF.

The V gene is TRBV18, the J gene TRBJ2-2; 7 positions agree with TRBD1. CDR3 length: 16 amino acids. Germline V lookup: CDR1 KGHSH, CDR2 LQKENI. After removal of 4 bases from V and 5 bases from J, the junction contained 10 bases not matched to a gene. The CDR3 DNA is TGTGCCAGCTCACGGGATGAGGGGGCGAGGACCGGGGAGCTGTTTTTT. It encodes CASSRDEGARTGELFF.

The rearrangement joins TRBV19 to TRBJ1-5; D gene uncertain. The length of the CDR3 is 13 residues. Trimming took 4 bases from V and 9 from J, leaving 13 bases between them. CDR1 and CDR2 from the germline V gene are LNHDA and SQIVND (reference sequence). In DNA, the CDR3 is TGTGCCAGTAGTACGCCAGCGTTATGGCCCCAGCATTTT. Encoded protein: CASSTPALWPQHF.